Below are 9 T cell receptor delta chains sequenced from a single sample in a study of gamma-delta T cells after stem cell transplantation. TCRdb repeated clone calling on the RT-PCR reads with CATT. The sample has 2,500 to 3,000 delta-chain clones, about 10% seen once. Sequencing was performed on gamma-delta T cells. These receptors all come from a human donor. It is not recorded whose cells these are; they may come from a transplant donor.

This clone was seen a few times. TCRdb's listed protein matches a much larger clone and diverges from this DNA's translation at residue 12, likely through a read error; the protein shown comes from the DNA. This sequence joins TRDV2 and TRDJ3, with 7 bases aligning to TRDD3. The CDR3 covers 18 residues. Germline CDR1 is GEAIGNYY and CDR2 is EKD. The CDR3 sequence is CACDLLGVGSWGTRQMFF. The CDR3 DNA follows: TGTGCCTGTGATCTTCTGGGGGTCGGCTCCTGGGGCACCCGACAGATGTTTTTC.

A word on this clone: A far larger clone is one nucleotide away, so this likely arose from a read error. The DNA for the CDR3 is TGTGCCTGTGACACTTTCGCTGGGGGACACGGCGATAAACCCATCTTT. This encodes CACDTFAGGHGDKPIF. The chain combines TRDV2 with TRDJ1, with 8 positions matching TRDD3. Germline CDR1 GEAIGNYY, CDR2 EKD. The CDR3 extends over 16 amino acids.

To note about this clone: One base away lies a much larger clone, so this may be a sequencing read error. At the DNA level, this CDR3 is encoded by other sequences in the same sample as well. CDR3 sequence reads: CALGEPEATVLGSRGYTDKLIF. In nucleotides, the CDR3 is TGTGCTCTTGGGGAACCAGAGGCGACAGTACTGGGATCTAGGGGTTACACCGATAAGCTCATCTTT. J is TRDJ1 and V is TRDV1, with D perhaps matching TRDD3 (6 bases). CDR1 TSWWSYY and CDR2 QGS come from the germline V gene. The CDR3 extends over 22 amino acids.

A few counts support this clone. J is TRDJ3 and V is TRDV2, with D possibly TRDD3 on 5 matching bases. The germline gives CDR1 GEAIGNYY, CDR2 EKD. The CDR3 is 17 residues long. V was pared by 0 bases and J by 2 bases, with 10 bases between. The CDR3 nucleotides are TGTGCCTGTGACACCGTGCTGGGTACCTGGGACACCCGACAGATGTTTTTC. It translates to CACDTVLGTWDTRQMFF.

In this sample, this clone is large. The sample contains more than one DNA sequence encoding this CDR3. This rearrangement joins TRDV2 to TRDJ1; the match to TRDD3 covers 10 bases. Trimming took 3 bases from V and 5 from J; bases not matched to a gene: 20. This CDR3 has 19 amino acids. Per the germline V gene, CDR1 is GEAIGNYY and CDR2 is EKD. The CDR3 DNA sequence: TGTGCCTGTGACCCCGTCGTGGAACTGGGGGATTCAAGTTCAGATAAACTCATCTTT. Its protein is CACDPVVELGDSSSDKLIF.

To note about this clone: A far larger clone is one nucleotide away, so this likely arose from a read error. The chain employs TRDV2 and TRDJ1; the match to TRDD3 covers 13 bases. The end of the DNA aligns better with TRDJ2, so the J call may be wrong. Germline V gives CDR1 GEAIGNYY, CDR2 EKD. The CDR3 totals 15 residues. This chain's CDR3 is CACDILGDTTAQLFF. The CDR3 bases are TGTGCCTGTGACATACTGGGGGATACGACAGCGCAACTCTTCTTT.

Only a few counts were recorded for this clone. This is likely an artifact of a read error, given a far larger clone one base away. Other DNA sequences within the sample encode an identical CDR3. The chain couples TRDV2 to TRDJ1; TRDD3 matches 7 bases. Germline assignment: CDR1 GEAIGNYY and CDR2 EKD. This CDR3 is built from 15 residues. The CDR3, as DNA: TGTGCCTGTGACACCGGTACTGGGGTTACCGATAAGCTCATCTTT. Translation: CACDTGTGVTDKLIF.

This clone was observed a few times. The protein recorded in TCRdb matches a much larger clone and deviates from this DNA's translation at residue 5, suggesting a read error; the protein here is obtained by translating the DNA. V and J are TRDV2 and TRDJ3; TRDD3 matches at 8 bases. Germline trimming cut 3 bases from V and 0 bases from J; bases unmatched to any gene: 3. The CDR3 consists of 17 residues. Germline assignment: CDR1 GEAIGNYY and CDR2 EKD. The CDR3 nucleotides read TGTGCCTGTGACGCCTGGGGGAGCTCCTGGGACACCCGACAGATGTTTTTC. Residues: CACDAWGSSWDTRQMFF.

As regards this clone: Given a far larger clone just one base away, this is likely a sequencing read error. In the same sample, other DNA sequences code for this CDR3. The V call is TRDV2, the J call TRDJ2; 11 positions match TRDD3. The CDR3 is 16 amino acids. Per the germline V gene, CDR1 is GEAIGNYY and CDR2 is EKD. In DNA form, the CDR3 reads TGCGCCTGTGACAGACTGGGGGATACTTTGACAGCACAACTCTTCTTT. Translating it yields CACDRLGDTLTAQLFF.